This T cell receptor beta chain was observed in a study of blood T cell repertoires in COVID-19. In the study overall: T cells, B-cell-depleted T cells, or PBMCs supplied cDNA or gDNA.

Here immunoSEQ multiplex PCR was the method, and the copy in TCRdb shows in-frame clones only, minus some. The sample includes some 70,000 clones, 81% of them seen just once. This sequence originates from a woman in her 70s with acute or convalescent COVID-19. The sequenced sample consisted of peripheral blood.

The CDR3 DNA reads TGTGCCAGCTCACCCCCCCCCGGGGGTCAGCCCCAGCATTTT. As protein: CASSPPPGGQPQHF. J is TRBJ1-5 and V is TRBV18; weak D call: TRBD1 (5 bases). Germline V gene sequence: CDR1 KGHSH, CDR2 LQKENI. CDR3 length equals 14 residues. V was pared by 3 bases and J by 6 bases, with 12 bases between. The full variable domain, its missing parts supplied by reference TRBV18 and TRBJ1-5, is NAGVMQNPRHLVRRRGQEARLRCSPMKGHSHVYWYRQLPEEGLKFMVYLQKENIIDESGMPKERFSAEFPKEGPSILRIQQVVRGDSAAYFCASSPPPGGQPQHFGDGTRLSIL.